This TCR beta chain was documented in a study of beta chain features in type 1 diabetes. J gave up 3 bases and V 6 bases, and 4 bases lay outside the gene matches. The CDR3 runs to 15 residues. Germline CDR1 reads ENHRY; CDR2 reads SYGVKD. Expressed TCRB transcripts were sequenced after all isolated RNA was converted to cDNA. Repertoires were generated with immunoSEQ multiplex PCR, while TCRdb's copy carries only in-frame clones and drops some. Among 500,000 to 700,000 clones listed, around 16% were seen once. The clonotype originates from a man in his late teens or twenties in good health. The V gene is TRBV10-3, the J gene TRBJ2-2; TRBD1 matches 10 bases. Material for sequencing was naive CD4+ T cells from blood. This chain's CDR3 is CAIRAGTGDTGELFF. CDR3 nucleotide sequence: TGTGCCATCAGAGCCGGGACAGGGGACACCGGGGAGCTGTTTTTT.